The present T cell receptor (beta chain) was sequenced within a study of identical twins. Findings and caveats of the study: Insertions were reduced in abundant cord blood beta clonotypes but not in memory repertoires. Because invariant MAIT and iNKT cells could be present, zero-insertion analyses could be partly confounded.

Trimming left V 5 bases short and J 4 bases short, with 23 bases between. Germline loops: CDR1 SGHTA, CDR2 FQGNSA. The CDR3 loop spans 17 amino acids. Through template switching, a universal primer site was introduced, and the cDNA contained unique molecular identifiers. TCRdb fed the 5' RACE reads into MiXCR, producing one record per CDR3 protein. The sample contains 400,000 to 550,000 distinct CDR3 sequences, around an eighth of which appear only once. This clonotype came up a few times. Antigen: not known. The data also belong to a second study, concerning yellow fever vaccine responses in identical twins.

The chain has TRBV7-2 and TRBJ2-5; D is ambiguous. The clonotype comes from a woman younger than 30 in good health. The specimen sequenced was CD4+ T cells sorted from blood. CDR3 nucleotide sequence: TGTGCCAGCAGCCAAAATTCAGGATTGCCGAAACCAGAGACCCAGTACTTC. Its translation: CASSQNSGLPKPETQYF.